The 4 T cell receptor beta chains below all came from one sample that was sequenced in a study of blood T cells in healthy people across ages. Alongside a J-beta primer mix, a sample-barcoded 5' primer served in a second PCR lasting 7 to 11 cycles. MiXCR, applied by TCRdb to the 5' RACE reads, yields one record per CDR3 protein. The table has 2 million or so distinct CDR3 sequences, roughly 52% seen once. Sequenced sample: blood. Receptors originate from a woman aged 40 to 49 in good health.

CDR3: CASSSTQLYEQYF. CDR3 coding DNA: TGCGCCAGCAGCTCGACCCAACTCTACGAGCAGTACTTC. J is TRBJ2-7 and V is TRBV5-1; no definite D call. This CDR3 contains 13 residues. Trimming took off 3 bases at V and 3 bases at J, with 10 bases between the two ends. Germline assignment: CDR1 SGHRS and CDR2 YFSETQ.

Only a few counts were recorded for this clonotype. The chain has TRBV7-2 and TRBJ2-1; 9 bases are a match to TRBD2. The V and J ends lost 3 bases and 3 bases, in that order; junction bases with no gene match: 3. The CDR3 is made up of 15 amino acids. The germline V gene encodes CDR1 SGHTA and CDR2 FQGNSA. DNA for the CDR3: TGTGCCAGCAGCTTCGAGACTAGCGGCTACAATGAGCAGTTCTTC. Protein sequence: CASSFETSGYNEQFF.

This chain joins TRBV6-2 or TRBV6-3 and TRBJ2-1, with 10 positions matching TRBD2. Germline CDR1 and CDR2: MNHEY and SVGEGT. With V trimmed by 5 bases and J by 10 bases, 11 bases remained unmatched. This CDR3 spans 15 amino acids. CDR3 in DNA: TGTGCCAGCAGTGACTGGGGGCTAGCGGGGGAAGAGCAGTTCTTC. This translates into CASSDWGLAGEEQFF.

The chain recombines TRBV4-2 with TRBJ1-2; D remains unclear. The length of the CDR3 is 16 residues. Germline CDR1 is LGHNA and CDR2 is YNFKEQ. The germline V and J ends were trimmed by 0 bases and 4 bases, with 15 bases remaining between them. CDR3 protein: CASSQEPGPAGYGYTF. In nucleotides, the CDR3 is TGTGCCAGCAGCCAAGAGCCGGGCCCCGCCGGCTATGGCTACACCTTC.